This TCR beta chain appears in the sequencing data of a study of blood T cell repertoires in COVID-19. Libraries were prepared by immunoSEQ multiplex PCR; TCRdb keeps only in-frame clonotypes and omits some of them. This table has about 250,000 clones, approximately 84% appearing once. Individuals aged about 18 to 90 years were recruited from about two dozen US areas. V dropped 2 bases and J dropped 6; count of bases not matched to a gene: 15. The CDR3 has 17 amino acids. Germline assignment: CDR1 SGHRS and CDR2 YFSETQ. This clonotype was obtained from a man aged 35 to 55 who had recovered from COVID-19. The chain employs TRBV5-1 and TRBJ2-7, with 9 bases aligning to TRBD1. Input material: PBMCs or T cells enriched from blood (not recorded which). This chain's CDR3 is CASSLILRGQGDGEQYF. CDR3 sequence (DNA): TGCGCCAGCAGCTTAATTCTTAGGGGACAGGGTGACGGCGAGCAGTACTTC.